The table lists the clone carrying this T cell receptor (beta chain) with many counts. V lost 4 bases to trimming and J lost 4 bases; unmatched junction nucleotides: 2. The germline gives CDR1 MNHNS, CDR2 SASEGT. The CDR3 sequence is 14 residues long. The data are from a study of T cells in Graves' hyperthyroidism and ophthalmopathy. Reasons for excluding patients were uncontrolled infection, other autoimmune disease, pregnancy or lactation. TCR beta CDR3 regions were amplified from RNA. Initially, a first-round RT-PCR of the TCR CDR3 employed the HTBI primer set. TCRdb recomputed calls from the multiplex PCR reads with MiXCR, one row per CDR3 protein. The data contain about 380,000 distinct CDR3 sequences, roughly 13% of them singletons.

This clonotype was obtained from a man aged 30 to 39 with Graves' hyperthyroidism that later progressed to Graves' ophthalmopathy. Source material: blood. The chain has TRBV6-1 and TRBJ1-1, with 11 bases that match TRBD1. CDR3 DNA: TGTGCCAGCAGTGCCGGGACAGGGGGCACTGAAGCTTTCTTT. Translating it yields CASSAGTGGTEAFF.